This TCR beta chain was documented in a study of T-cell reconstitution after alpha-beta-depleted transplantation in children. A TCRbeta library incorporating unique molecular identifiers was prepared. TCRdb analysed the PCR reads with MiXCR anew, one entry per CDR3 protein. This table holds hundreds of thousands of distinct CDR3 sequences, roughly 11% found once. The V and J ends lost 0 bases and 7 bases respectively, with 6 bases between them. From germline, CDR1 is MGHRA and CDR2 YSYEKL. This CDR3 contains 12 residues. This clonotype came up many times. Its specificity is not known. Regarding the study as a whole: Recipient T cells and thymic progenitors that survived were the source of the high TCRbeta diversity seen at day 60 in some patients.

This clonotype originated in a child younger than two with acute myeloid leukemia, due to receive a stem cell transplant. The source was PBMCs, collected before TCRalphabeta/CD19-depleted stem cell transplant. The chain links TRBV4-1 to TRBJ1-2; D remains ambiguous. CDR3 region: CASSQDMGGYTF. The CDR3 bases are TGCGCCAGCAGCCAAGACATGGGTGGCTACACCTTC.